This section outlines one TCR beta chain sequence together with its context. Its antigen is not known. V shed 0 bases and J shed 1 base, with 7 bases lying between them. The V gene's germline CDR1 is SGHNT and CDR2 YYREEE (reference sequence). This CDR3 has 15 residues. The source of the sample is a study of OX40 agonist ivuxolimab in advanced cancers. Looking at the study overall: Ivuxolimab, which patients received intravenously every 2 weeks, was dosed at 0.01 to 10 mg/kg. The study reported partial responses in three patients: one hepatocellular carcinoma, two cutaneous melanoma. Study conclusions and caveats: Some of the lowest clonal expansion was seen in partial responders at 0.1-3.0 mg/kg.

Libraries were prepared by immunoSEQ multiplex PCR; TCRdb keeps only in-frame clonotypes and omits some of them. The sample lists around 80,000 clones; roughly 86% were seen once. The chain has TRBV5-4 and TRBJ2-2; D unclear. The clonotype was recovered from an adult with an advanced solid tumor such as melanoma, head and neck, liver or kidney cancer. Source: CD4+ or CD8+ T cells sorted from blood, taken in a trial of the OX40 agonist ivuxolimab. CDR3: CASSLDQRNTGELFF. The CDR3, as DNA: TGTGCCAGCAGCTTGGATCAAAGGAACACCGGGGAGCTGTTTTTT.